This TCR beta chain was sequenced in a study of OX40 agonist ivuxolimab in advanced cancers. Study-wide points: No determination was made of the antigen specificity of the expanded peripheral T cells.

Systemic immunosuppression or autoimmune disease history was grounds to exclude patients. Germline V lookup: CDR1 WNHNN, CDR2 SYGVQD (reference sequence). The CDR3 runs to 13 residues. A note on this clone: What it binds is not known.

Sequencing used immunoSEQ multiplex PCR; TCRdb keeps in-frame clones, though not all of them. The sample has tens of thousands of clones; approximately 91% are singletons. The source of this sequence is an adult with an advanced solid tumor such as melanoma, head and neck, liver or kidney cancer. Sequencing used CD4+ or CD8+ T cells sorted from blood, obtained in a trial of the OX40 agonist ivuxolimab. The chain has TRBV10-1 and TRBJ1-1; maybe TRBD1 (5 bases). CDR3 amino acids: CVDLGPSNTEAFF. CDR3 sequence (DNA): TGCGTTGACCTGGGACCCTCGAACACTGAAGCTTTCTTT.